The 13 T cell receptor beta chains given below trace back to one sample, sequenced in a study of T-cell reconstitution after alpha-beta-depleted transplantation in children. Preparation of the TCRbeta library involved a method that used unique molecular identifiers. One entry per CDR3 protein results from TCRdb running MiXCR on the PCR reads. The table shows hundreds of thousands of distinct CDR3 sequences, with around 23% occurring only once. The material sequenced was PBMCs, mostly from graft donor cells, taken 360 days after TCRalphabeta/CD19-depleted stem cell transplant. Receptor source: a boy younger than two who had a stem cell transplant for acute myeloid leukemia, so the T cells may come from the graft donor.

This clonotype was seen ten or more times. V usage is TRBV20-1 and J usage is TRBJ2-5; the D gene is possibly TRBD1 (6 bases). Germline V gives CDR1 DFQATT, CDR2 SNEGSKA (reference sequence). Trimming removed 3 bases at V and 5 bases at J, with 16 bases between. This CDR3 spans 14 amino acids. The CDR3 bases are TGCAGTGCTAGTCCCACAGGGATAGGGGAGACCCAGTACTTC. Encoded protein: CSASPTGIGETQYF.

V and J are TRBV28 and TRBJ2-3; TRBD2 matches 16 bases. Germline-derived CDR1 and CDR2 are MDHEN and SYDVKM. The CDR3 is 17 amino acids. With 5 bases clipped from V and 3 bases from J, the junction kept 5 bases outside the gene matches. The CDR3 coding sequence is TGTGCCAGCAGTCCAATGGGACTAGCGGGGGGGACAGATACGCAGTATTTT. Translating gives CASSPMGLAGGTDTQYF.

The rearrangement joins TRBV15 to TRBJ2-7, with D perhaps matching TRBD1 (6 bases). This CDR3 spans 15 amino acids. Per germline, CDR1 LNHNV and CDR2 YYDKDF (reference sequence). Trimming left V 0 bases short and J 3 bases short, with 12 bases between. CDR3 DNA: TGTGCCACCAGCAGAGATCTGGACAGACACTACGAGCAGTACTTC. This gives the protein CATSRDLDRHYEQYF.

With regard to this clonotype: A read error may explain this, as a much larger clone is one base away. The rearrangement joins TRBV12-3 or TRBV12-4 to TRBJ2-7; a weak D match, TRBD1 (6 bases). The CDR3 runs to 13 residues. The CDR3: CTSSFRGNYEQYF. CDR3 sequence (DNA): TGTACCAGCAGTTTCAGGGGAAACTACGAGCAGTACTTC.

This clonotype came up a few times. The chain has TRBV27 and TRBJ2-5; D is ambiguous. V was shortened by 3 bases and J by 0 bases, with 14 bases between the two germline ends. Germline lookup yields CDR1 MNHEY and CDR2 SMNVEV (reference sequence). CDR3 length: 16 residues. CDR3 residues: CASSLYSAADQETQYF. The CDR3 nucleotides are TGTGCCAGCAGTTTGTACTCCGCGGCAGACCAAGAGACCCAGTACTTC.

The chain links TRBV4-1 to TRBJ2-1, with TRBD1 matching over 7 bases. In germline, CDR1 is MGHRA, CDR2 YSYEKL. Trimming removed 1 base from V and 3 bases from J; junction bases left unmatched: 3. There are 15 residues in the CDR3. Here the CDR3 DNA reads TGCGCCAGCAGCCAAGTGACAGGGAACTACAATGAGCAGTTCTTC. It yields the protein CASSQVTGNYNEQFF.

This clonotype was recorded at least ten times. The V call is TRBV29-1, the J call TRBJ2-7; no definite D call. CDR1 and CDR2 (germline): SQVTM, ANQGSEA. The CDR3 has 13 residues. V was pared by 2 bases and J by 1 base, with 9 bases between. The CDR3 reads CSVEPDGSYEQYF. The CDR3 nucleotides read TGCAGCGTTGAACCCGACGGGTCCTACGAGCAGTACTTC.

This rearrangement joins TRBV29-1 to TRBJ1-1, with 8 bases identical to TRBD1. The CDR3 extends over 17 amino acids. Germline CDR1 SQVTM, CDR2 ANQGSEA. V shed 5 bases and J 5 bases; nucleotides not matched to a gene: 19. As DNA, the CDR3 is TGCAGCGTTTATAGGATGTTGGACAGGGTAGGGGTGACTGAAGCTTTCTTT. It is translated as CSVYRMLDRVGVTEAFF.

The chain recombines TRBV9 with TRBJ2-1; 9 positions match TRBD2. The V gene end was trimmed by 4 bases and the J gene end by 2 bases; junction bases not matched to a gene: 16. The germline CDR1 and CDR2 sequences are SGDLS and YYNGEE. This CDR3 is 19 amino acids long. The CDR3 bases are TGTGCCAGCAGCCCTTTTGCGGGGGGGCGACTAAGGGCCTACAATGAGCAGTTCTTC. Translated, it gives CASSPFAGGRLRAYNEQFF.

V gene TRBV2 combines with J gene TRBJ2-3; D gene ambiguous. There are 15 residues in the CDR3. CDR1 and CDR2 (germline): SNHLY, FYNNEI. Trimming left V 5 bases short and J 0 bases short, with 12 bases between. The CDR3 sequence: CASSLGEASTDTQYF. CDR3 DNA: TGTGCCAGCAGTCTCGGAGAGGCTAGCACAGATACGCAGTATTTT.

This clonotype was counted between two and nine times. This chain uses TRBV7-8 with TRBJ1-5; D is uncertain. Trimming took 3 bases from V and 1 from J, leaving 4 bases between them. Germline V gives CDR1 SGHVS, CDR2 FQNEAQ. The CDR3 covers 13 residues. The CDR3 DNA reads TGTGCCAGCAGCTTGCCGAGCAATCAGCCCCAGCATTTT. Its translation is CASSLPSNQPQHF.

This chain links TRBV20-1 with TRBJ2-3, with TRBD2 identical over 12 bases. The CDR3 totals 17 residues. The V and J ends lost 2 bases and 6 bases, in that order; junction bases with no gene match: 12. In germline, CDR1 is DFQATT, CDR2 SNEGSKA (reference sequence). CDR3 region: CSARNPSLAGGPDTQYF. CDR3 DNA sequence: TGCAGTGCTAGAAACCCCAGTCTAGCGGGGGGGCCGGATACGCAGTATTTT.

The chain is built from TRBV11-3 and TRBJ2-1; 8 bases map to TRBD2. The CDR3 has 16 amino acids. After removal of 4 bases from V and 8 bases from J, the junction contained 13 bases not matched to a gene. Germline V lookup: CDR1 SGHNT, CDR2 YENEEA. CDR3 in amino acids: CASSSFGGGFRDEQFF. The CDR3 DNA sequence: TGTGCCAGCAGCTCCTTTGGCGGGGGGTTCCGAGATGAGCAGTTCTTC. Using reference TRBV11-3 and TRBJ2-1 for the parts outside the CDR3, the full variable domain is EAGVVQSPRYKIIEKKQPVAFWCNPISGHNTLYWYLQNLGQGPELLIRYENEEAVDDSQLPKDRFSAERLKGVDSTLKIQPAELGDSAVYLCASSSFGGGFRDEQFFGPGTRLTVL.